This T cell receptor (beta chain) came from a study of identical twins. Overall study findings and caveats: Zero-insertion results could be subject to partial confounding by invariant MAIT and iNKT cells. Insertions were reduced in abundant cord blood beta clonotypes but not in memory repertoires. The study found weaker excess twin sharing in beta out-of-frame sequences.

In regard to this clonotype: The antigen is not known.

V trimming: 8 bases; J trimming: 0 bases; junction bases outside the gene matches: 3. This CDR3 spans 14 amino acids. Germline values: CDR1 MNHEY, CDR2 SMNVEV (reference sequence). Unique molecular identifiers were in the cDNA, with template-switch universal primer binding. TCRdb recomputed calls from the 5' RACE reads with MiXCR, one row per CDR3 protein. The sample lists 550,000 to 700,000 distinct CDR3 sequences, more than 9% seen once, with roughly 3% in the top ten. The same data also contributed to another study, on yellow fever vaccine responses in identical twins.

The TCR comes from a woman aged 18-29 years in good health. The sequenced sample consisted of PBMCs. The gene calls are TRBV27 and TRBJ2-5; 10 positions agree with TRBD2. CDR3 loop: CASSAGGYQETQYF. As DNA, the CDR3 is TGTGCCAGCTCAGCGGGGGGGTACCAAGAGACCCAGTACTTC.